This section outlines one T cell receptor (beta chain) sequence together with its context. No antigen is known for it. Generated by immunoSEQ multiplex PCR, the TCRdb table keeps only in-frame clones and is missing some. The table lists 14,000 or so clones, roughly 70% of them singletons, with roughly 20% in the top ten. Germline values: CDR1 SGHRS, CDR2 YFSETQ. The CDR3 totals 15 residues. V dropped 0 bases and J dropped 7; count of bases not matched to a gene: 2. This record comes from a study of chemoradiotherapy in HPV16-positive cancers. The study, taken as a whole, reports: For HPV16-positive patients, expanding HPV-responsive T cells associated with longer recurrence-free survival.

Over chemoradiotherapy, repertoires were sampled more than once. Sample collection occurred from a patient who underwent chemoradiotherapy. This clonotype originated in a human donor with HPV-associated anogenital cancer. The chain carries TRBV5-1 and TRBJ1-6; 9 positions agree with TRBD1. In DNA, the CDR3 is TGCGCCAGCAGCTTGGGAGGGACAGGGAATTCACCCCTCCACTTT. It encodes CASSLGGTGNSPLHF.